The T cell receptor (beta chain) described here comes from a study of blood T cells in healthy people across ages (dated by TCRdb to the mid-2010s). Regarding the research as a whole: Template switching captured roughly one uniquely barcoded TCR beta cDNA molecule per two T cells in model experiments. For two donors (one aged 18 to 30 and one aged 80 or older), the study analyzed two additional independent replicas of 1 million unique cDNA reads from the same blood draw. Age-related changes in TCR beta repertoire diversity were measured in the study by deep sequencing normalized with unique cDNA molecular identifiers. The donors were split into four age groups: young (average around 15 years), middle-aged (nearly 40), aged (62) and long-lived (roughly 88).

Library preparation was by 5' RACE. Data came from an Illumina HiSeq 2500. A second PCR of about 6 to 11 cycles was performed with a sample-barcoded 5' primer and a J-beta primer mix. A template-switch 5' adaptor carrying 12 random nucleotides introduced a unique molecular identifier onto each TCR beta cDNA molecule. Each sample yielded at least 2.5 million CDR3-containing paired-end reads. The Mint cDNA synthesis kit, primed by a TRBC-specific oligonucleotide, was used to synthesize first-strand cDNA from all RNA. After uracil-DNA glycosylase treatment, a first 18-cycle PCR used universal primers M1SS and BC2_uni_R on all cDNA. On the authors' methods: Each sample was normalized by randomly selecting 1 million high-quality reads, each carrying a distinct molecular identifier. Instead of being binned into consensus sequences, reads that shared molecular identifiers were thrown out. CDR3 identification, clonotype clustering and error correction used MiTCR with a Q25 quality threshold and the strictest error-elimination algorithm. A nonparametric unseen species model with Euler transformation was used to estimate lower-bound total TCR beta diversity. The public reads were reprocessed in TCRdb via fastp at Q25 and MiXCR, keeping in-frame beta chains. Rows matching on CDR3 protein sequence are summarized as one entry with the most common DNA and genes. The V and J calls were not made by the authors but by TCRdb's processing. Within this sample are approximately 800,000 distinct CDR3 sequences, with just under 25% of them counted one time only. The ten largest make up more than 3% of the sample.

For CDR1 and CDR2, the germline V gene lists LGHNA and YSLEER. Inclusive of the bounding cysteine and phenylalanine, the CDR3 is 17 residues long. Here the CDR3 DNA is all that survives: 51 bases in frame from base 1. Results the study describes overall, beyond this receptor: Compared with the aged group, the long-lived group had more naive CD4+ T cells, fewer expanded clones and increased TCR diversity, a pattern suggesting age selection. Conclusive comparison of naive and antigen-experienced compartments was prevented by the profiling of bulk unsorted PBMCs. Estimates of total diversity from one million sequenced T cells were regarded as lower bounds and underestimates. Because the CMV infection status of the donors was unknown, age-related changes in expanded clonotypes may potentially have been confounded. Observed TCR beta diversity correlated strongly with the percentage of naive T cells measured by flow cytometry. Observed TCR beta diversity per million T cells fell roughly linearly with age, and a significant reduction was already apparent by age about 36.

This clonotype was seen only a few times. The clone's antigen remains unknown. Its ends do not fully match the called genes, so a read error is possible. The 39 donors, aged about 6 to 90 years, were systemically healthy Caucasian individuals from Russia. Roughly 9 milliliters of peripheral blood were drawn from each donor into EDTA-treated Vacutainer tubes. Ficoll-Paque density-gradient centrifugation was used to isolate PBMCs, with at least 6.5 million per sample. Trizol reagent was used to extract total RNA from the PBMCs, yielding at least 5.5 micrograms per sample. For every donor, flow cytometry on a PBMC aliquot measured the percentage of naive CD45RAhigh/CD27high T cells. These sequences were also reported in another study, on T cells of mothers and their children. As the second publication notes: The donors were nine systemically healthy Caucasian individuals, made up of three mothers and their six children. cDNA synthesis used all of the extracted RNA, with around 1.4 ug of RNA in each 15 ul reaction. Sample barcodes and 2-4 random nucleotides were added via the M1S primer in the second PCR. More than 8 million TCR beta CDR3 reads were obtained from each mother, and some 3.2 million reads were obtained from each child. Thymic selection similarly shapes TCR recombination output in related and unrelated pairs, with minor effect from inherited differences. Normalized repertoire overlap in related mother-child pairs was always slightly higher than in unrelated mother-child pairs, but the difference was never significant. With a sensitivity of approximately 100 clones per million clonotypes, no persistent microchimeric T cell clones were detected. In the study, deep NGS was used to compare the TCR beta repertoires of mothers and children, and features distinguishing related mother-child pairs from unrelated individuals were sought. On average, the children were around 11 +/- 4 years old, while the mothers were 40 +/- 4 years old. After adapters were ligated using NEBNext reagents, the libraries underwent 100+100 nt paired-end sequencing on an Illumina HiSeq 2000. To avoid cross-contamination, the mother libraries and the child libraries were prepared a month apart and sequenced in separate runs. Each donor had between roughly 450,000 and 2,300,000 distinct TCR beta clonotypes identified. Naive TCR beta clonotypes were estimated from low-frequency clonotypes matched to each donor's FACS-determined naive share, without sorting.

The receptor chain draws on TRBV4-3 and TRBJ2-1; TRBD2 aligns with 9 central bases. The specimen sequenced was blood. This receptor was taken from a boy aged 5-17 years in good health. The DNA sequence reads TGCGCCAGCAGCCAAGATTCTAGCGGGACTTCCTACAATAAGCAGTTCTTC. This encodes CASSQDSSGTSYNKQFF.